The present entry profiles one TCR beta chain with its context. What it binds is not known. 5'-RACE, quantitative and with molecular barcodes, yielded the TCR beta libraries. TCRdb passed the 5' RACE reads through MiXCR, listing each CDR3 protein once. The table shows roughly 230,000 distinct CDR3 sequences, with about 18% occurring only once. The sample belongs to a study of CD8 T cells in ankylosing spondylitis. Study-wide results and limits: Within matched ankylosing spondylitis synovial fluid, disease-linked clones were reportedly significantly enriched. Ankylosing spondylitis blood seemed to carry a telltale TCR beta motif made of several highly homologous variants.

Germline CDR1 SGDLS, CDR2 YYNGEE. Trimming removed 4 bases from V and 5 bases from J, with 12 bases in between. The CDR3 runs 13 residues. This receptor was obtained from a male donor with ankylosing spondylitis or in good health (not recorded which). V and J are TRBV9 and TRBJ2-5; D unresolved. The sequenced sample was blood, either unsorted or a sorted T cell fraction (not recorded which). The CDR3 loop is CASSPGHAETQYF. The CDR3 region has the DNA TGTGCCAGCAGCCCGGGCCATGCGGAGACCCAGTACTTC.